This T cell receptor (beta chain) was captured by sequencing in a study of blood T cells in healthy people across ages. Study observations and caveats: Per million T cells, the diversity of TCR beta decreased roughly linearly as age advanced.

As to this clonotype: As yet, its antigen is unknown.

CDR1 is MNHEY, CDR2 SVGAGI, per germline. The CDR3 has 16 residues. Trimming took 4 bases from V and 3 from J; bases not matched to a gene: 8. Primed by a sample-barcoded 5' primer and a J-beta primer mix, a second PCR proceeded for about 6 to 11 cycles. TCRdb analysed the 5' RACE reads with MiXCR anew, one entry per CDR3 protein. This table has 780,000 or so distinct CDR3 sequences, around 50% appearing once. The chain uses TRBV6-5 and TRBJ2-7; 11 bases fit TRBD1. The specimen sequenced was blood. This TCR was sampled from a man aged 40-55 years in good health. CDR3 sequence reads: CASSLDRGLLGYEQYF. In nucleotides, the CDR3 is TGTGCCAGCAGTTTGGACAGGGGGCTACTCGGCTACGAGCAGTACTTC.